This record looks at one T cell receptor (beta chain) sequence and its context. The CDR3 is 15 amino acids. Germline CDR1 reads MDHEN; CDR2 reads SYDVKM. V gave up 5 bases and J gave up 1 base; unmatched junction bases: 7. The data originate from a study of blood T cell repertoires in COVID-19. Study-level information: The United States, Italy and Spain provided the acute and convalescent COVID-19 samples. T cells, B-cell-depleted T cells, or PBMCs supplied cDNA or gDNA.

Original analysis: From reference gene primer amplification, estimates of nucleated cell counts were derived. The assay was immunoSEQ multiplex PCR, and TCRdb's table has in-frame clones only and misses some. V and J calls and clone size are given by that table; D and trimming were obtained from the DNA. The sample yields about 100,000 clones, around four fifths seen once. The TCR comes from an older woman with acute or convalescent COVID-19. This chain uses TRBV28 with TRBJ2-7; TRBD2 matches 8 bases. The specimen sequenced was peripheral blood. CDR3: CASSIAGTRSYEQYV. In nucleotides, the CDR3 is TGTGCCAGCAGTATAGCCGGGACTAGATCCTACGAGCAGTACGTC.